This is a list of T cell receptor beta chains from one sample in a study of OX40 agonist ivuxolimab in advanced cancers. Libraries were prepared by immunoSEQ multiplex PCR; TCRdb keeps only in-frame clonotypes and omits some of them. The table lists tens of thousands of clones, 75% to 90% of them singletons. The source was CD4+ or CD8+ T cells sorted from blood, collected in a trial of the OX40 agonist ivuxolimab. These receptors were collected from an adult with an advanced solid tumor such as melanoma, head and neck, liver or kidney cancer. CDR3s include the opening cysteine and the closing phenylalanine or tryptophan. D genes are given only for firm matches. Clone sizes are given selectively: once, few, many, or a class where the clone is expanded.

TRBV19	few	TRBJ2-2	TRBD2	TGTGCCAGTAGTTGGGGACTAGCGAACACCGGGGAGCTGTTTTTT	CASSWGLANTGELFF
TRBV4-1	-	TRBJ1-1	-	TGCGCCAGCAGCCAAGATTTATACGTGAACACTGAAGCTTTCTTT	CASSQDLYVNTEAFF
TRBV25-1	few	TRBJ1-1	-	TGTGCCAGCCTACCATTTGGACAGTTGAACACTGAAGCTTTCTTT	CASLPFGQLNTEAFF
TRBV4-1	-	TRBJ1-2	TRBD1	TGCGCCAGCAGCCAACAGGGGGCGAGCTATGGCTACACCTTC	CASSQQGASYGYTF
TRBV6-4	-	TRBJ1-5	-	TGTGCCAGCGGCCAAGGGGCCGGGTATCAGCCTCAGCATTTT	CASGQGAGYQPQHF
TRBV19	once	TRBJ1-6	TRBD1	TGTGCCAGTAGAAACAGGGGGCTGGGGAATTCACCCCTCCACTTT	CASRNRGLGNSPLHF
TRBV7-9	-	TRBJ2-7	TRBD1	TGTGCCAGCAGTCAACCGACAGGGCTCGACTCCTACGAGCAGTACTTC	CASSQPTGLDSYEQYF
TRBV27	-	TRBJ1-5	-	TGTGCCAGCAGTCGAGACGGGTGGGGCAATCAGCCCCAGCATTTT	CASSRDGWGNQPQHF
TRBV4-1	-	TRBJ2-3	-	TGCGCCAGCAGCCAAGTTTTGCCCCCTGGGGATACGCAGTATTTT	CASSQVLPPGDTQYF
TRBV27	-	TRBJ2-4	-	TGTGCCAGCAGTACTGGGACTAACATTCAGTACTTC	CASSTGTNIQYF
TRBV27	-	TRBJ1-3	-	TGTGCCAGCAGTTTTGGCCCGGACAACACCATATATTTT	CASSFGPDNTIYF
TRBV21-1	once	TRBJ2-3	-	TGTGCCAGAGCTGGGCTCCCGGGGGATACGCAGTATTTT	CARAGLPGDTQYF
TRBV20-1	-	TRBJ1-1	-	TGCAGTGCTGGGTTCCCTGAAGCTTTCTTT	CSAGFPEAFF
TRBV7-9	-	TRBJ2-1	TRBD1	TGTGCCAGCAGCTTAGTTAGGGACAGGGATGAGCAGTTCTTC	CASSLVRDRDEQFF
TRBV2	-	TRBJ2-5	TRBD1	TGTGCCAGCAGTGACGAACAGGGGCAAGAGACCCAGTACTTC	CASSDEQGQETQYF
TRBV6-1	-	TRBJ1-2	TRBD1	TGTGCCAGCAGTGAATTAGGGACAGGGGCCCGGAACTATGGCTACACCTTC	CASSELGTGARNYGYTF
TRBV4-1	-	TRBJ2-7	-	TGCGCCAGCAGCCACAATAACAGCCCCCGCCGCGAGCAGTACTTC	CASSHNNSPRREQYF
TRBV5-1	-	TRBJ2-5	-	TGCGCCAGCAGCTTGAGAGGGCCGGGGACCCAGTACTTC	CASSLRGPGTQYF
TRBV27	-	TRBJ2-7	-	TGTGCCAGCCGGGGACTGTCCTCCTACGAGCAGTACTTC	CASRGLSSYEQYF